This T cell receptor beta chain was identified during a study of cytomegalovirus exposure and HLA in healthy donors. Clones were read by immunoSEQ multiplex PCR, and TCRdb kept only the in-frame ones, dropping some. This sample has about 79,000 clones, with over 85% found just once. The V gene's germline CDR1 is SGHTA and CDR2 FQGNSA. The CDR3 is 11 residues long. V gave up 5 bases and J gave up 9 bases, with 10 bases separating them. Sequenced input: PBMCs. The chain is built from TRBV7-2 and TRBJ1-2; D may be TRBD1 (6 bases). The TCR sequence derives from a woman aged 25 to 39 in good health and CMV-seronegative. The CDR3 region has the DNA TGTGCCAGCAGCCCAGACAGGAGCTACACCTTC. It translates to CASSPDRSYTF.